One and the same sample provided the 30 T cell receptor beta chains below, sequenced in a study of CD8 T cells in ankylosing spondylitis. TCRdb called the 5' RACE reads again in MiXCR, with one record for every CDR3 protein. The sample carries about 110,000 distinct CDR3 sequences, less than 25% recorded once. The source material was synovial fluid, either unsorted or a sorted T cell fraction (not recorded which). The receptors derive from a male donor with ankylosing spondylitis.

V is TRBV9 and J is TRBJ1-2; 8 nucleotides agree with TRBD1. The V segment lost 4 bases and the J segment 2 bases; nucleotides outside the gene matches: 13. Looked up from germline, CDR1 is SGDLS and CDR2 is YYNGEE. The CDR3 totals 17 residues. The CDR3 DNA reads as TGTGCCAGCAGCCGACGGACAGGGATTAATACCAACTATGGCTACACCTTC. Protein sequence: CASSRRTGINTNYGYTF. The full variable domain, in which reference TRBV9 and TRBJ1-2 provide the parts outside the CDR3, is DSGVTQTPKHLITATGQRVTLRCSPRSGDLSVYWYQQSLDQGLQFLIQYYNGEERAKGNILERFSAQQFPDLHSELNLSSLELGDSALYFCASSRRTGINTNYGYTFGSGTRLTVV.

CDR3 DNA sequence: TGCAGCGTGGGACAGACGGGCTATGGCTACACCTTC. This gives the protein CSVGQTGYGYTF. The chain employs TRBV29-1 and TRBJ1-2; 7 bases agree with TRBD1. The V gene end was trimmed by 6 bases and the J gene end by 4 bases; junction bases not matched to a gene: 5. This CDR3 is 12 amino acids long. Per the germline V gene, CDR1 is SQVTM and CDR2 is ANQGSEA.

This clonotype was seen a handful of times. V and J are TRBV29-1 and TRBJ2-7; D unclear. Per the germline V gene, CDR1 is SQVTM and CDR2 is ANQGSEA. With 6 bases removed from V and 3 bases from J, the gap between germline ends came to 12 bases. CDR3 length: 12 amino acids. Here the CDR3 DNA reads TGCAGCGTCATGATGTCGGACTACGAGCAGTACTTC. Its protein is CSVMMSDYEQYF.

The table lists this clonotype with a few counts. The gene calls are TRBV10-3 and TRBJ1-1, with a tentative D call TRBD1 (5 bases). CDR1 and CDR2 (germline): ENHRY, SYGVKD. Trimming stripped 6 bases from V and 3 bases from J, with 11 bases between. CDR3 length: 13 residues. The CDR3 loop is CAIRPRGDTEAFF. The CDR3, as DNA: TGTGCCATCAGACCGCGGGGGGACACTGAAGCTTTCTTT.

The V gene is TRBV19, the J gene TRBJ1-4; D remains ambiguous. V gave up 4 bases and J gave up 7 bases, with 16 bases separating them. CDR3 size: 15 residues. CDR1 LNHDA and CDR2 SQIVND come from the germline V gene (reference sequence). The CDR3 bases are TGTGCCAGTAGTACGAACGGGAGGAAGAGTGAAAAACTGTTTTTT. Amino acid sequence: CASSTNGRKSEKLFF.

This clonotype was found a few times. The rearrangement links TRBV6-5 to TRBJ2-2; TRBD1 aligns across 7 bases. The CDR3 totals 14 residues. V gave up 2 bases and J gave up 8 bases; unmatched junction bases: 5. From germline, CDR1 is MNHEY and CDR2 SVGAGI. As DNA, the CDR3 is TGTGCCAGCAGTTACGGGACAGCTCAGGGGGAGCTGTTTTTT. Protein: CASSYGTAQGELFF.

This clonotype showed up just a few times. The chain uses TRBV12-3 or TRBV12-4 and TRBJ2-2; perhaps TRBD1 as D (6 bases). V lost 5 bases, J lost 5 bases, and 9 bases lay in between. The CDR3 runs 13 residues. Here the CDR3 reads CASSNTGTGELFF. CDR3 sequence (DNA): TGTGCCAGCAGTAACACAGGGACCGGGGAGCTGTTTTTT.

There are a few counts of this clonotype. An end of the junction differs from the germline gene, which may be a read error. The rearrangement links TRBV19 to TRBJ2-2; D possibly matches TRBD1 or TRBD2 (5 bases each). The germline gives CDR1 LNHDA, CDR2 SQIVND (reference sequence). The CDR3 is 16 residues long. CDR3 loop: CASSNPPGRVTGELFF. The CDR3 DNA reads as TGTGCCAGCAGTAACCCTCCGGGGCGGGTCACCGGGGAGCTGTTTTTT.

The chain combines TRBV7-2 with TRBJ2-1; TRBD2 matches at 15 bases. The CDR3 runs to 15 residues. Germline trimming cut 4 bases from V and 11 bases from J; bases unmatched to any gene: 6. The germline V gene encodes CDR1 SGHTA and CDR2 FQGNSA. CDR3 in DNA: TGTGCCAGCAGCTCCGGACTAGCGGGGGGGCATAAGCAGTTCTTC. It is translated as CASSSGLAGGHKQFF.

This clonotype has a handful of counts. This chain uses TRBV5-1 with TRBJ2-1, with 12 bases lining up with TRBD2. The CDR3 totals 16 residues. Germline values: CDR1 SGHRS, CDR2 YFSETQ. V shed 1 base, J shed 8 bases, and the junction held 7 bases outside the gene matches. The CDR3 sequence is CASSLSLAGGLDEQFF. CDR3 nucleotide sequence: TGCGCCAGCAGCTTGAGCCTAGCGGGAGGGTTGGATGAGCAGTTCTTC.

This clonotype came up a few times. The chain joins TRBV20-1 to TRBJ2-3; 8 bases are shared with TRBD2. J gave up 4 bases and V 1 base, and 7 bases lay outside the gene matches. Germline-derived CDR1 and CDR2 are DFQATT and SNEGSKA (reference sequence). The CDR3 runs to 15 residues. The CDR3 region is CSARAGVAGSDTQYF. DNA of the CDR3: TGCAGTGCTAGAGCCGGGGTAGCGGGATCAGATACGCAGTATTTT.

V gene TRBV18 combines with J gene TRBJ2-5, with D possibly TRBD1 on 6 matching bases. This CDR3 is built from 15 residues. Looked up from germline, CDR1 is KGHSH and CDR2 is LQKENI. V lost 3 bases, J lost 5 bases, and 16 bases lay in between. The CDR3 here is CASSPTEGVYETQYF. As DNA, the CDR3 is TGTGCCAGCTCACCTACCGAGGGGGTCTATGAGACCCAGTACTTC.

This clonotype has just a few counts. This chain joins TRBV4-2 and TRBJ2-1; 8 bases fit TRBD2. The junction had 10 bases not matched to a gene; V was cut back by 4 bases and J by 5 bases. Germline CDR1 reads LGHNA; CDR2 reads YNFKEQ. This CDR3 has 16 residues. CDR3 nucleotides: TGTGCCAGCAGCCCGATCACCCGACTAGCGAACAATGAGCAGTTCTTC. Protein product: CASSPITRLANNEQFF.

The chain employs TRBV7-8 and TRBJ2-5; 10 bases are shared with TRBD2. V gave up 4 bases and J gave up 2 bases; unmatched junction bases: 7. The CDR3 sequence is 16 residues long. Germline-derived CDR1 and CDR2 are SGHVS and FQNEAQ. Here the CDR3 reads CASSSPIAGGQETQYF. For the CDR3, the DNA is TGTGCCAGCAGCTCTCCGATAGCGGGAGGACAAGAGACCCAGTACTTC. Full variable domain (outside the CDR3, taken from reference TRBV7-8 and TRBJ2-5): GAGVSQSPRYKVAKRGQDVALRCDPISGHVSLFWYQQALGQGPEFLTYFQNEAQLDKSGLPSDRFFAERPEGSVSTLKIQRTQQEDSAVYLCASSSPIAGGQETQYFGPGTRLLVL.

The chain joins TRBV11-2 to TRBJ2-1; D gene ambiguous. The germline CDR1 and CDR2 sequences are SGHAT and FQNNGV. V was shortened by 4 bases and J by 0 bases, with 13 bases between the two germline ends. The CDR3 length is 16 residues. CDR3 region: CASSSVTGSSYNEQFF. In DNA form, the CDR3 reads TGTGCCAGCAGCTCCGTGACTGGCAGCTCCTACAATGAGCAGTTCTTC.

This clonotype was seen ten or more times. The chain couples TRBV6-1 to TRBJ1-2, with D unresolved. The CDR3 length is 14 residues. Trimming left V 3 bases short and J 4 bases short, with 12 bases between. Germline lookup yields CDR1 MNHNS and CDR2 SASEGT. The CDR3 region is CASSDRQTSYGYTF. For the CDR3, the DNA is TGTGCCAGCAGTGATCGGCAGACGTCCTATGGCTACACCTTC.

This chain joins TRBV12-3 or TRBV12-4 and TRBJ2-7; 11 bases line up with TRBD2. The CDR3 covers 14 residues. V shed 6 bases and J 2 bases; nucleotides not matched to a gene: 3. This CDR3 is CASRLAGEAYEQYF. CDR3 in DNA: TGTGCCAGCAGACTAGCGGGAGAGGCCTACGAGCAGTACTTC.

The chain links TRBV6-1 to TRBJ2-2; D possibly corresponds to TRBD1 (5 bases). The CDR3 sequence is 14 residues long. Germline V lookup: CDR1 MNHNS, CDR2 SASEGT. The V end was cut by 6 bases, the J end by 3 bases, with 11 bases between. CDR3 amino acids: CASRTRQYTGELFF. In nucleotides, the CDR3 is TGTGCCAGCAGAACAAGACAGTACACCGGGGAGCTGTTTTTT.

This clonotype was seen a few times. V gene TRBV5-5 combines with J gene TRBJ2-1; no firm D call. V was shortened by 0 bases and J by 4 bases, with 5 bases between the two germline ends. The germline V gene has CDR1 SGHKS and CDR2 YYEKEE (reference sequence). There are 13 residues in the CDR3. CDR3 nucleotides: TGTGCCAGCAGCTTGGCCCGGTACAATGAGCAGTTCTTC. Protein product: CASSLARYNEQFF.

The chain is built from TRBV18 and TRBJ2-5, with D unclear. Germline lookup yields CDR1 KGHSH and CDR2 LQKENI. The CDR3 runs 13 residues. The V gene lost 4 bases and the J gene lost 4 bases, with 10 bases spanning the gap. CDR3 nucleotides: TGTGCCAGCTCACTTTACTCCGGAGAGACCCAGTACTTC. This sequence encodes CASSLYSGETQYF.

This clonotype appeared a few times. The chain couples TRBV12-3 or TRBV12-4 to TRBJ2-1; 7 nucleotides align to TRBD1. Germline trimming cut 4 bases from V and 5 bases from J; bases unmatched to any gene: 2. The CDR3 length is 13 residues. The DNA of the CDR3 is TGTGCCAGCAGTTGGGACAGCCACAATGAGCAGTTCTTC. Encoded protein: CASSWDSHNEQFF.

This clonotype has a handful of counts. The chain employs TRBV18 and TRBJ2-7, with 7 nucleotides matching TRBD1. The CDR3 runs to 13 residues. V was pared by 3 bases and J by 3 bases, with 2 bases of the junction left unmatched. The germline V gene encodes CDR1 KGHSH and CDR2 LQKENI. CDR3 protein: CASSPGDSYEQYF. The CDR3 bases are TGTGCCAGCTCACCCGGGGACAGCTACGAGCAGTACTTC.

The chain recombines TRBV12-3 or TRBV12-4 with TRBJ1-1; a possible D gene is TRBD1 (5 bases). V lost 6 bases, J lost 0 bases, and 14 bases lay in between. This CDR3 is built from 15 residues. The CDR3 region has the DNA TGTGCCAGCAGCCACAAGACGACAGTGAACACTGAAGCTTTCTTT. Translated, it gives CASSHKTTVNTEAFF.

The chain couples TRBV12-3 or TRBV12-4 to TRBJ2-5, with 7 bases lining up with TRBD1. J lost 4 bases, V lost 1 base, and 6 bases had no gene match. The CDR3 consists of 15 residues. CDR3 bases: TGTGCCAGCAGTTTAGGAGACAGGGTCGGAGAGACCCAGTACTTC. Translating gives CASSLGDRVGETQYF.

The chain joins TRBV3-1 to TRBJ1-4, with 7 bases that match TRBD1. After removal of 5 bases from V and 6 bases from J, the junction contained 9 bases not matched to a gene. The CDR3 sequence is 15 residues long. The germline CDR1 and CDR2 sequences are LGHDT and YNNKEL (reference sequence). The CDR3 loop reads CASSSPDRPDEKLFF. CDR3 DNA sequence: TGTGCCAGCAGCTCCCCGGACAGGCCCGATGAAAAACTGTTTTTT.

V usage is TRBV7-8 and J usage is TRBJ2-7; weak D call: TRBD1 (6 bases). The germline V gene has CDR1 SGHVS and CDR2 FQNEAQ. The CDR3 covers 18 residues. Deletions cut 5 bases from V and 4 bases from J, with 27 bases between. The CDR3 is CASSPPRAGVILGYEQYF. CDR3 sequence (DNA): TGTGCCAGCAGCCCTCCGAGGGCAGGGGTGATTCTGGGGTACGAGCAGTACTTC.

The chain joins TRBV6-6 to TRBJ2-1; no clear D gene. Trimming removed 4 bases at V and 9 bases at J, with 13 bases between. The CDR3 contains 13 residues. Per the germline V gene, CDR1 is MNHNY and CDR2 is SVGAGI (reference sequence). The CDR3 DNA reads TGTGCCAGCAGTTCCTCGTTGTGGGCTGAGCAGTTCTTC. This codes for CASSSSLWAEQFF.

This clonotype has just a few counts. The chain has TRBV3-1 and TRBJ2-1, with 8 nucleotides matching TRBD2. CDR1 is LGHDT and CDR2 is YNNKEL in the germline V gene (reference sequence). There are 16 residues in the CDR3. Germline trimming cut 4 bases from V and 11 bases from J; bases unmatched to any gene: 16. CDR3 amino acids: CASSPWASGWNDKQFF. In DNA form, the CDR3 reads TGTGCCAGCAGCCCTTGGGCTAGCGGGTGGAACGATAAGCAGTTCTTC.

Concerning this clonotype: This may come from a read error, since a much larger clone is one base off. The CDR3: CASSHDLAGGPGTQYF. In DNA form, the CDR3 reads TGTGCCAGCAGCCATGACCTAGCGGGAGGGCCCGGTACGCAGTATTTT. The V call is TRBV4-2, the J call TRBJ2-3, with TRBD2 matching over 12 bases. The V gene end was trimmed by 3 bases and the J gene end by 8 bases; junction bases not matched to a gene: 9. The CDR3 has 16 residues. The germline CDR1 and CDR2 sequences are LGHNA and YNFKEQ.

The chain couples TRBV2 to TRBJ2-5; the D is unclear. Germline V CDR1 and CDR2: SNHLY, FYNNEI. The CDR3 has 14 residues. V was pared by 6 bases and J by 0 bases, with 11 bases between. This CDR3 is CASRGPNHQETQYF. The CDR3 DNA sequence: TGTGCCAGCAGGGGCCCCAATCACCAAGAGACCCAGTACTTC. Full variable domain (rest looked up from reference TRBV2 and TRBJ2-5): EPEVTQTPSHQVTQMGQEVILRCVPISNHLYFYWYRQILGQKVEFLVSFYNNEISEKSEIFDDQFSVERPDGSNFTLKIRSTKLEDSAMYFCASRGPNHQETQYFGPGTRLLVL.